These 3 T cell receptor beta chains originate from one sample sequenced in a study of CD4 T cells in relation to SARS-CoV-2 and coronaviruses. The unexposed donors gave CD4+ T cells in about 2010-2018, prior to COVID-19. Isolation of CD4+ T cells took place after less than twelve days in culture. The protocol was immunoSEQ multiplex PCR, while the TCRdb copy is restricted to in-frame clones and leaves out a portion. The table includes roughly 25,000 clones, about 77% detected once. Antigens for these TCRs are unknown. Sequenced input: CD4+ T cells from PBMCs, cultured in vitro. These receptors all come from a human donor in good health.

This clone was observed a handful of times. The V call is TRBV2, the J call TRBJ2-2; the match to TRBD2 covers 7 bases. CDR1 and CDR2 from the germline V gene are SNHLY and FYNNEI. The CDR3 covers 14 residues. The ends lost 5 bases at V and 6 bases at J; junction bases unmatched: 6. CDR3 in DNA: TGTGCCAGCAGTAGCGGGGAAGGTTCCGGGGAGCTGTTTTTT. It encodes CASSSGEGSGELFF. The full variable domain, completed using reference TRBV2 and TRBJ2-2, is EPEVTQTPSHQVTQMGQEVILRCVPISNHLYFYWYRQILGQKVEFLVSFYNNEISEKSEIFDDQFSVERPDGSNFTLKIRSTKLEDSAMYFCASSSGEGSGELFFGEGSRLTVL.

The rearrangement links TRBV4-3 to TRBJ2-2; 10 nucleotides match TRBD2. The J segment lost 2 bases and the V segment lost 0 bases, leaving 9 bases of the junction unmatched. Germline CDR1 reads LGHNA; CDR2 reads YSLEER. The CDR3 is 19 residues long. CDR3 in DNA: TGCGCCAGCAGCCAAGAAGGTGTCAGGACTAGCGGCAACACCGGGGAGCTGTTTTTT. This codes for CASSQEGVRTSGNTGELFF.

This clone was detected once. The chain carries TRBV20-1 and TRBJ2-5; tentatively, D is TRBD2 (6 bases). The CDR3 is 12 amino acids. The V gene's germline CDR1 is DFQATT and CDR2 SNEGSKA (reference sequence). V was trimmed by 6 bases and J by 3 bases, leaving 11 bases between them. This CDR3 is CSASSGKETQYF. The CDR3 DNA sequence: TGCAGTGCGAGTAGCGGAAAAGAGACCCAGTACTTC.